What follows describes a single TCR beta chain. Original processing methods: From reference gene primer amplification, estimates of nucleated cell counts were derived. Using immunoSEQ multiplex PCR, the repertoire was profiled, and TCRdb retains in-frame clones only, with some absent. V and J calls and clone size come straight from that table; D and trimming were deduced from the DNA. The top ten hold 22% of the sample, which has about 160,000 clones, roughly 79% seen once. This entry comes from a study of blood T cell repertoires in COVID-19. The wider study: Samples came from the United States, Italy and Spain, spanning acute and convalescent COVID-19.

After removal of 5 bases from V and 4 bases from J, the junction contained 7 bases not matched to a gene. Looked up from germline, CDR1 is SGHRS and CDR2 is YFSETQ. This CDR3 spans 15 amino acids. The sequence was collected from a woman aged 80 or over with acute or convalescent COVID-19. Sequenced sample: peripheral blood. The genes are TRBV5-1 and TRBJ2-2; 8 positions agree with TRBD1. The CDR3 region is CASRFDGTGTGELFF. The CDR3 nucleotides read TGCGCCAGCAGATTCGACGGGACAGGCACCGGGGAGCTGTTTTTT.